Each of the 24 T cell receptor beta chains below was sequenced from the same sample in a study of T cell repertoires in cytomegalovirus infection (dated by TCRdb to about 2019). Reads for this sample came from an Illumina HiSeq 1500. TCRdb passed the public sequencing reads through fastp at Q25 and MiXCR, retaining productive beta sequences. All rows with the same CDR3 protein become a single entry with the most common DNA and genes. Counted in this sample were about 250,000 distinct CDR3 sequences; about 15% of them appeared once. The ten largest clones add up to 40% to 55% of the sample. The source material was CD8+ T cells from PBMCs. The receptor set was obtained from a human donor in good health (CMV status not recorded). Some clones in this sample may be carry-over from other donors' samples.

The V gene is TRBV6-1, the J gene TRBJ1-1, with D possibly TRBD1 on 5 matching bases. Trimming pared 3 bases from V and 4 bases from J, leaving 21 bases between. Germline V gene data show CDR1 as MNHNS and CDR2 as SASEGT. The CDR3 length is 17 residues. The CDR3 protein is CASSDHIQAKAGTEAFF. The CDR3 region has the DNA TGTGCCAGCAGTGATCATATACAGGCGAAGGCGGGCACTGAAGCTTTCTTT.

This clonotype came up many times. This rearrangement joins TRBV7-9 to TRBJ2-5, with 9 nucleotides matching TRBD1. Germline CDR1 SEHNR, CDR2 FQNEAQ (reference sequence). V shed 5 bases, J shed 1 base, and the junction held 11 bases outside the gene matches. The CDR3 is 17 residues long. The CDR3 protein is CASSAWEGQGIQETQYF. CDR3 nucleotides: TGTGCCAGCAGCGCCTGGGAAGGACAGGGGATCCAAGAGACCCAGTACTTC.

A note on this clonotype: Its ends do not fully match the called genes, so a read error is possible. This rearrangement joins TRBV25-1 to TRBJ2-2; TRBD1 matches 11 bases. Germline CDR1 MGHDK, CDR2 SYGVNS. The CDR3 has 15 residues. The CDR3 DNA reads as TGTGCCAGCATAGGACAGGGGGCGTCGACCGGGGAGCAGTTTTTT. Its translation: CASIGQGASTGEQFF.

This clonotype was detected ten times or more. This chain joins TRBV5-1 and TRBJ1-5; maybe TRBD1 (5 bases). Deletions cut 0 bases from V and 5 bases from J, with 9 bases between. Germline V CDR1 and CDR2: SGHRS, YFSETQ. CDR3 length: 14 residues. The CDR3 nucleotides read TGCGCCAGCAGCTTGGGCGGGGGATATCAGCCCCAGCATTTT. This sequence encodes CASSLGGGYQPQHF.

In its sample, this clonotype was seen many times. The V gene is TRBV6-5, the J gene TRBJ1-6; D is perhaps TRBD1 (5 bases). In germline, CDR1 is MNHEY, CDR2 SVGAGI. The CDR3 has 17 amino acids. Trimming removed 3 bases at V and 0 bases at J, with 12 bases between. The CDR3 coding sequence is TGTGCCAGCAGTTATGGCGACAGTTCCTCCTATAATTCACCCCTCCACTTT. This gives the protein CASSYGDSSSYNSPLHF.

The chain couples TRBV18 to TRBJ1-5; D uncertain. Trimming pared 0 bases from V and 0 bases from J, leaving 12 bases between. Germline V gene lookup returns CDR1 KGHSH and CDR2 LQKENI. The CDR3 has 17 residues. Written as DNA, the CDR3 is TGTGCCAGCTCACCACCGGACCGGATGTATAGCAATCAGCCCCAGCATTTT. Protein product: CASSPPDRMYSNQPQHF.

The V and J genes are TRBV6-5 and TRBJ1-2, with 7 nucleotides matching TRBD1. CDR3 length: 14 residues. Per germline, CDR1 MNHEY and CDR2 SVGAGI. With V trimmed by 0 bases and J by 6 bases, 4 bases remained unmatched. CDR3 coding DNA: TGTGCCAGCAGTTACTCGAGGGGGCGAGATGGCTACACCTTC. Translation: CASSYSRGRDGYTF.

The chain has TRBV29-1 and TRBJ2-1; D is perhaps TRBD1 or TRBD2 (7 bases each). V gave up 3 bases and J gave up 0 bases, with 12 bases separating them. The CDR3 runs to 15 residues. CDR1 and CDR2 from the germline V gene are SQVTM and ANQGSEA. CDR3 sequence: CSVEGQRGSYNEQFF. As DNA, the CDR3 is TGCAGCGTTGAGGGACAGCGGGGCTCCTACAATGAGCAGTTCTTC.

This chain joins TRBV2 and TRBJ2-3, with 14 bases aligning to TRBD2. Looked up from germline, CDR1 is SNHLY and CDR2 is FYNNEI. The CDR3 totals 16 residues. V trimming: 6 bases; J trimming: 2 bases; junction bases outside the gene matches: 4. CDR3: CASSGGLAGATDTQYF. CDR3 DNA: TGTGCCAGCAGCGGGGGACTAGCGGGGGCCACAGATACGCAGTATTTT.

The V gene is TRBV13, the J gene TRBJ2-1; no firm D call. The CDR3 has 16 amino acids. CDR1 PRHDT and CDR2 FYEKMQ come from the germline V gene (reference sequence). Trimming shortened V by 3 bases and J by 0 bases, and 12 bases separated the two germline ends. This CDR3 reads CASSFRAGSSYNEQFF. The CDR3, as DNA: TGTGCCAGCAGCTTCCGGGCCGGTAGCTCCTACAATGAGCAGTTCTTC.

This clonotype showed up just a few times. The V gene is TRBV28, the J gene TRBJ1-1, with 7 bases aligning to TRBD1. The CDR3 length is 16 residues. After removal of 5 bases from V and 4 bases from J, the junction contained 13 bases not matched to a gene. Germline V lookup: CDR1 MDHEN, CDR2 SYDVKM. CDR3 DNA sequence: TGTGCCAGCAGTCCTCCTAGACCGACAGGGAGCACTGAAGCTTTCTTT. Protein product: CASSPPRPTGSTEAFF.

Ten or more counts support this clonotype. This rearrangement joins TRBV6-6 to TRBJ1-2; D gene unclear. V was cut by 4 bases and J by 8 bases, with 20 bases left in between. CDR3 size: 15 residues. From germline, CDR1 is MNHNY and CDR2 SVGAGI (reference sequence). DNA for the CDR3: TGTGCCAGCAGTTTTACAGTCCCAATTGCTATAGGCTACACCTTC. Residues: CASSFTVPIAIGYTF.

This clonotype was recorded many times. V gene TRBV7-9 combines with J gene TRBJ1-1, with TRBD1 identical over 7 bases. After removal of 5 bases from V and 7 bases from J, the junction contained 4 bases not matched to a gene. Germline CDR1 and CDR2: SEHNR and FQNEAQ (reference sequence). CDR3 length: 12 amino acids. The CDR3 here is CASSPRTGEAFF. For the CDR3, the DNA is TGTGCCAGCAGCCCCAGGACAGGTGAAGCTTTCTTT.

This clonotype was recorded at least ten times. The genes are TRBV10-3 and TRBJ1-2; D may be TRBD1 (6 bases). The ends were cut back, 6 bases at V and 3 bases at J, with 20 bases in the middle. Germline V gives CDR1 ENHRY, CDR2 SYGVKD. CDR3 length: 16 residues. The CDR3 nucleotides are TGTGCCATCAGCAGCGGCGGTGTACAGGGAGACTATGGCTACACCTTC. Residues: CAISSGGVQGDYGYTF.

Note on this clonotype: A much bigger clone sits one base away, suggesting this may be a read error. This sequence joins TRBV5-1 and TRBJ2-3; no firm D call. This CDR3 comprises 15 residues. Germline V gives CDR1 SGHRS, CDR2 YFSETQ. Trimming removed 0 bases from V and 5 bases from J, with 13 bases in between. The DNA for the CDR3 is TGCGCCAGCAGCTTGGAAGGTCCGGCGGTAGATACGCAGTATTTT. Translated, it gives CASSLEGPAVDTQYF. The full variable domain, completed using reference TRBV5-1 and TRBJ2-3, is KAGVTQTPRYLIKTRGQQVTLSCSPISGHRSVSWYQQTPGQGLQFLFEYFSETQRNKGNFPGRFSGRQFSNSRSEMNVSTLELGDSALYLCASSLEGPAVDTQYFGPGTRLTVL.

This clonotype has just a few counts. V usage is TRBV18 and J usage is TRBJ2-1; D may be TRBD1 (5 bases). The V gene lost 3 bases and the J gene lost 8 bases, with 20 bases spanning the gap. CDR3 length equals 16 residues. Germline V CDR1 and CDR2: KGHSH, LQKENI. The CDR3 reads CASSPLRVSRGDEQFF. In DNA, the CDR3 is TGTGCCAGCTCACCTCTCAGAGTCAGTAGGGGCGATGAGCAGTTCTTC.

This clonotype came up many times. The V gene is TRBV7-2, the J gene TRBJ1-2; the D gene is possibly TRBD1 (6 bases). Germline-derived CDR1 and CDR2 are SGHTA and FQGNSA. The CDR3 contains 14 residues. The V end was cut by 5 bases, the J end by 10 bases, with 20 bases between. The CDR3 sequence: CASSRGQGRVSYTF. CDR3 nucleotide sequence: TGTGCCAGCAGCCGGGGGCAGGGCAGGGTTTCCTACACCTTC.

This clonotype was observed a handful of times. The J gene is TRBJ1-1, the V gene TRBV29-1; D possibly corresponds to TRBD1 (6 bases). Germline values: CDR1 SQVTM, CDR2 ANQGSEA. The V end lost 5 bases, the J end lost 5 bases, and 9 bases lay between the germline ends. The CDR3 runs 11 residues. In DNA form, the CDR3 reads TGCAGCGTTCGACAGGAGACTGAAGCTTTCTTT. Amino acids: CSVRQETEAFF. The whole variable domain, filled in from reference TRBV29-1 and TRBJ1-1, reads SAVISQKPSRDICQRGTSLTIQCQVDSQVTMMFWYRQQPGQSLTLIATANQGSEATYESGFVIDKFPISRPNLTFSTLTVSNMSPEDSSIYLCSVRQETEAFFGQGTRLTVV.

This clonotype was seen many times. This chain uses TRBV7-9 with TRBJ1-2; TRBD1 aligns across 10 bases. The CDR3 loop spans 18 amino acids. The trim removed 5 bases at V and 4 bases at J, leaving 16 bases unmatched. The V gene's germline CDR1 is SEHNR and CDR2 FQNEAQ (reference sequence). In DNA form, the CDR3 reads TGTGCCAGCAGCGGACCGGGACAGGGGCCTACCGGGTTCTATGGCTACACCTTC. Protein sequence: CASSGPGQGPTGFYGYTF.

The gene calls are TRBV28 and TRBJ1-1; maybe TRBD1 (5 bases). CDR3 length equals 17 residues. V dropped 0 bases and J dropped 3 bases, with 17 bases sitting between them. The germline V gene has CDR1 MDHEN and CDR2 SYDVKM. In nucleotides, the CDR3 is TGTGCCAGCAGTTTATGGGGGAGCAGGGTAACGGACACTGAAGCTTTCTTT. Amino acid sequence: CASSLWGSRVTDTEAFF.

This clonotype was recorded many times. This chain links TRBV11-2 with TRBJ1-4, with unresolved D. CDR1 and CDR2 (germline): SGHAT, FQNNGV. V was shortened by 3 bases and J by 4 bases, with 3 bases between the two germline ends. The CDR3 extends over 12 amino acids. The CDR3 sequence: CASSLVNEKLFF. CDR3 DNA sequence: TGTGCCAGCAGCTTGGTTAATGAAAAACTGTTTTTT.

This clonotype was seen more than once but under ten times. The rearrangement uses TRBV12-3 or TRBV12-4 and TRBJ2-7; D possibly corresponds to TRBD1 (5 bases). V lost 4 bases, J lost 7 bases, and 14 bases lay in between. CDR3 size: 13 residues. The CDR3 nucleotides read TGTGCCAGCAGTTGGGGTGCCCGGACAGAGCAGTACTTC. Its translation is CASSWGARTEQYF.

This clonotype was picked up many times. This chain links TRBV6-5 with TRBJ2-7; 8 bases map to TRBD1. Germline CDR1 and CDR2: MNHEY and SVGAGI. The CDR3 runs 13 residues. After removal of 4 bases from V and 4 bases from J, the junction contained 3 bases not matched to a gene. The CDR3 bases are TGTGCCAGCAGTTTCAGGGGGCCTTACGAGCAGTACTTC. Translated, it gives CASSFRGPYEQYF.

The rearrangement uses TRBV7-8 and TRBJ2-7; D is perhaps TRBD1 or TRBD2 (7 bases each). CDR3 size: 15 residues. Trimming shortened V by 2 bases and J by 5 bases, and 16 bases separated the two germline ends. Germline CDR1 is SGHVS and CDR2 is FQNEAQ. CDR3 sequence reads: CASSLRGGGGDEQYF. The CDR3 nucleotides read TGTGCCAGCAGCTTACGGGGAGGGGGCGGCGACGAGCAGTACTTC.